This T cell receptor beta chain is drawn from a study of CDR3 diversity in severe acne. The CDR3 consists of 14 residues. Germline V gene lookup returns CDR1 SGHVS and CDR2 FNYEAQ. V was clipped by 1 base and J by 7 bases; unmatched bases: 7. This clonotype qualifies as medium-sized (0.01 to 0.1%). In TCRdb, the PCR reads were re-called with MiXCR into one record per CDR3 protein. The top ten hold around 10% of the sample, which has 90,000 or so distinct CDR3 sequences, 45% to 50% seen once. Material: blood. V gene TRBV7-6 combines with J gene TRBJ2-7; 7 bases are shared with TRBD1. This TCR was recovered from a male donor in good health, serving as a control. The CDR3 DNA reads TGTGCCAGCAGCTTAGGGGACAGACCGACAGAGCAGTACTTC. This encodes CASSLGDRPTEQYF.